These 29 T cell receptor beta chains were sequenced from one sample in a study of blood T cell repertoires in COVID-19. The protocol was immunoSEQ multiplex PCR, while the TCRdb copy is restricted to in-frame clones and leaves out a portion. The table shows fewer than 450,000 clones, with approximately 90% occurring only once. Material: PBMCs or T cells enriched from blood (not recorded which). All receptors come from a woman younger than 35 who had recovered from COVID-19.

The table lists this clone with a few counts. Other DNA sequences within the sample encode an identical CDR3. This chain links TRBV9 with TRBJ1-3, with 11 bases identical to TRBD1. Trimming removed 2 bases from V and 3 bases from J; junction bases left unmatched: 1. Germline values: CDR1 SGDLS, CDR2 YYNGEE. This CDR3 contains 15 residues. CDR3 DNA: TGTGCCAGCAGCGTTGGGACAGGGGGTGGAAACACCATATATTTT. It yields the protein CASSVGTGGGNTIYF.

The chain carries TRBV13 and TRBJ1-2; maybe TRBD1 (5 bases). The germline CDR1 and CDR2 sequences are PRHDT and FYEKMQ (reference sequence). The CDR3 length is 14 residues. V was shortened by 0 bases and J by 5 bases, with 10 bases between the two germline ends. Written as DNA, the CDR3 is TGTGCCAGCAGCTTAGGAGGGGATTGGTATGGCTACACCTTC. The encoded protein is CASSLGGDWYGYTF.

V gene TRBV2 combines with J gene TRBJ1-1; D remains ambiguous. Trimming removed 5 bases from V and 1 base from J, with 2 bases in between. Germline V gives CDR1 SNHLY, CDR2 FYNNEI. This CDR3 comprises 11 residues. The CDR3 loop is CASSQNTEAFF. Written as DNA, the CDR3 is TGTGCCAGCAGTCAGAACACTGAAGCTTTCTTT. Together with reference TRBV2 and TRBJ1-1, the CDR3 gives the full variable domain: EPEVTQTPSHQVTQMGQEVILRCVPISNHLYFYWYRQILGQKVEFLVSFYNNEISEKSEIFDDQFSVERPDGSNFTLKIRSTKLEDSAMYFCASSQNTEAFFGQGTRLTVV.

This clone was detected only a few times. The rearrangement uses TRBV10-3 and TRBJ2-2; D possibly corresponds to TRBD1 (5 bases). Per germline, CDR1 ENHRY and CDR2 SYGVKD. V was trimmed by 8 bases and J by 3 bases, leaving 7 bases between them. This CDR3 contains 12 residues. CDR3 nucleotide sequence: TGTGCCATCGAAGGGGACACCGGGGAGCTGTTTTTT. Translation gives CAIEGDTGELFF.

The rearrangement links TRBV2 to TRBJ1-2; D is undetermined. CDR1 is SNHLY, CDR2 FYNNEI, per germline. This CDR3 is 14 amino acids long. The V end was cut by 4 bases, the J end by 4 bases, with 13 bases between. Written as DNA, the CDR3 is TGTGCCAGCAGTGGTCGGGAAGGTGCCTATGGCTACACCTTC. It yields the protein CASSGREGAYGYTF.

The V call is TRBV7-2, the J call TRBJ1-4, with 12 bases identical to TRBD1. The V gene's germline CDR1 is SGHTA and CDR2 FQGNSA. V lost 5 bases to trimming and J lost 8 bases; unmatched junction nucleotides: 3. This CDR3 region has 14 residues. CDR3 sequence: CASSPGTGGEKLFF. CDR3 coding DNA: TGTGCCAGCAGCCCCGGGACAGGGGGCGAAAAACTGTTTTTT.

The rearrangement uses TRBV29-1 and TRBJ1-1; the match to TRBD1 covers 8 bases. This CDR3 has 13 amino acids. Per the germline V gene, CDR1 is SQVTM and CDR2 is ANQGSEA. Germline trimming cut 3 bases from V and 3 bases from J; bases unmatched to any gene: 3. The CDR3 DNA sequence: TGCAGCGTTGAGGGACAGGTGGACACTGAAGCTTTCTTT. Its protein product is CSVEGQVDTEAFF.

The CDR3 is CASSLTGGDVMGYTF. For the CDR3, the DNA is TGTGCCAGCAGCTTGACCGGGGGGGATGTTATGGGCTACACCTTC. The V call is TRBV5-4, the J call TRBJ1-2, with D perhaps matching TRBD1 (5 bases). Germline V gene sequence: CDR1 SGHNT, CDR2 YYREEE (reference sequence). The V end was cut by 1 base, the J end by 8 bases, with 18 bases between. CDR3 length: 15 residues.

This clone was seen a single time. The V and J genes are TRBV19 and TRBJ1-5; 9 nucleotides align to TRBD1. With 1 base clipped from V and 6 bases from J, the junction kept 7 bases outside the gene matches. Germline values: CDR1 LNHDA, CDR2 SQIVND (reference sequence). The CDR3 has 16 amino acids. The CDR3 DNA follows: TGTGCCAGTAGTATAGGAGGGGGACAGGGAAGTCAGCCCCAGCATTTT. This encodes CASSIGGGQGSQPQHF.

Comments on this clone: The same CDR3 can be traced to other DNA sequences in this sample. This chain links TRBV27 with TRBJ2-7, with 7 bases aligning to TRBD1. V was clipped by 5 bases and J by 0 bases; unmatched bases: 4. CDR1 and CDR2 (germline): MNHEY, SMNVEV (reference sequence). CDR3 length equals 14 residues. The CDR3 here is CASSLDRDSYEQYF. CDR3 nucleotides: TGTGCCAGCAGTCTAGACAGGGACTCCTACGAGCAGTACTTC.

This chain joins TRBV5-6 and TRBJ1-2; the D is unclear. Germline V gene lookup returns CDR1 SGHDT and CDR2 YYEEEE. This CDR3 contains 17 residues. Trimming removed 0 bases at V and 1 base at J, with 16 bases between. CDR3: CASSLAGSGRGNYGYTF. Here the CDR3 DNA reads TGTGCCAGCAGCTTGGCCGGCTCCGGACGGGGTAACTATGGCTACACCTTC.

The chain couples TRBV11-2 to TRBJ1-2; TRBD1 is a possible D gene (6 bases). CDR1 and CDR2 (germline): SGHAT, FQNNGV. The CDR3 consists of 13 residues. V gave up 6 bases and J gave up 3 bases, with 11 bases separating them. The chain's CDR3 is CASRSTGHYGYTF. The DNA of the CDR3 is TGTGCCAGCAGGTCAACAGGGCACTATGGCTACACCTTC.

The CDR3 spells CASSPATGGRGHQPQHF. The CDR3 DNA reads TGTGCCAGCAGCCCAGCGACAGGGGGCCGGGGGCATCAGCCCCAGCATTTT. The genes are TRBV7-6 and TRBJ1-5, with 10 bases that match TRBD1. The CDR3 length is 17 residues. CDR1 is SGHVS, CDR2 FNYEAQ, per germline. The ends lost 5 bases at V and 5 bases at J; junction bases unmatched: 12.

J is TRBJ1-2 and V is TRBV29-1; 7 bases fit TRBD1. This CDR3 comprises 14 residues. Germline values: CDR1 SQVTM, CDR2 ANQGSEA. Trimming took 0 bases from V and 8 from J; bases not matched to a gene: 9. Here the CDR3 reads CSVEDQTGFQGYTF. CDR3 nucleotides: TGCAGCGTTGAAGACCAGACAGGGTTTCAGGGCTACACCTTC.

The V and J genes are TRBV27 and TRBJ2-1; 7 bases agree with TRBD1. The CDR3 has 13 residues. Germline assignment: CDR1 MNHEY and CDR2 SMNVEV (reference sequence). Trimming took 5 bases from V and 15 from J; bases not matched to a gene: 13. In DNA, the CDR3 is TGTGCCAGCAGTCATGACAGGGTTCAGGCGCCGTTCTTC. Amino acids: CASSHDRVQAPFF.

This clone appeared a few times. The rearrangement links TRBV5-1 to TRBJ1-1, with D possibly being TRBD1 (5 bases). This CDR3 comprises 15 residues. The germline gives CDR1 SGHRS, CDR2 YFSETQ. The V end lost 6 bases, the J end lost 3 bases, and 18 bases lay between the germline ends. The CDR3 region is CASTYTLPGHTEAFF. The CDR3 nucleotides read TGCGCCAGCACCTACACCTTGCCAGGGCACACTGAAGCTTTCTTT.

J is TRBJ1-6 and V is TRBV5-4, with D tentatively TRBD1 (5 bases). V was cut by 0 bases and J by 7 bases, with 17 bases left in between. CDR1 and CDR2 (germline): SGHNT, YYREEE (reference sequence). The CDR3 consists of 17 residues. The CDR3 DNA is TGTGCCAGCAGCTTGGGTGTTAGGGGATCTCCGAATTCACCCCTCCACTTT. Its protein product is CASSLGVRGSPNSPLHF.

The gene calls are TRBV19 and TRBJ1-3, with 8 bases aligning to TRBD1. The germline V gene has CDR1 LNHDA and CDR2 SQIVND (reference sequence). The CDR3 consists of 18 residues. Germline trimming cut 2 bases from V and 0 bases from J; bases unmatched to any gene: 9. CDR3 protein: CASSIWTGPVISGNTIYF. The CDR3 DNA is TGTGCCAGTAGTATATGGACAGGGCCCGTTATCTCTGGAAACACCATATATTTT.

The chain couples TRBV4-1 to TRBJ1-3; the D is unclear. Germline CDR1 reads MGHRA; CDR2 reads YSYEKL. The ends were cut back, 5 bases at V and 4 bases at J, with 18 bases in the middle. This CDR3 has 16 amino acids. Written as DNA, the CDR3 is TGCGCCAGCAGCACCGGGGAGCGGAGAACAGGAAACACCATATATTTT. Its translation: CASSTGERRTGNTIYF.

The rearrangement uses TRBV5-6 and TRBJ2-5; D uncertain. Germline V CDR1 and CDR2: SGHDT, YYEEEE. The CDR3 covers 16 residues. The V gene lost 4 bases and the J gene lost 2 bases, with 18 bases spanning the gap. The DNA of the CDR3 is TGTGCCAGCAGCCCCCTAGGCAGCCTGATGCAAGAGACCCAGTACTTC. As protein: CASSPLGSLMQETQYF.

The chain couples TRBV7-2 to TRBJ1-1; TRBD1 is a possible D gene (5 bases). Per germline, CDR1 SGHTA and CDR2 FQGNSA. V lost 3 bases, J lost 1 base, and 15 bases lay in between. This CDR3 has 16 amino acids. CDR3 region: CASSFHRGGANTEAFF. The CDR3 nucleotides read TGTGCCAGCAGCTTCCATCGGGGAGGGGCGAACACTGAAGCTTTCTTT. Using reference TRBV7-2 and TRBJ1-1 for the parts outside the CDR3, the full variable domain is GAGVSQSPSNKVTEKGKDVELRCDPISGHTALYWYRQSLGQGLEFLIYFQGNSAPDKSGLPSDRFSAERTGGSVSTLTIQRTQQEDSAVYLCASSFHRGGANTEAFFGQGTRLTVV.

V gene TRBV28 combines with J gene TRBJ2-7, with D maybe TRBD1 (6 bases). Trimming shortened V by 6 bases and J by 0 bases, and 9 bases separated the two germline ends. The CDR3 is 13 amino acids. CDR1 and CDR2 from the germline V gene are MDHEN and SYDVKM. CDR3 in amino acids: CASSQGSSYEQYF. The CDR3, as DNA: TGTGCCAGCAGCCAGGGGAGCTCCTACGAGCAGTACTTC.

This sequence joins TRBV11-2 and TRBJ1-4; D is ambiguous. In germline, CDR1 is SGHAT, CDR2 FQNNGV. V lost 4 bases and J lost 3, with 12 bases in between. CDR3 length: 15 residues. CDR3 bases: TGTGCCAGCAGCTCCCGCGGAACCTCTAATGAAAAACTGTTTTTT. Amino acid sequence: CASSSRGTSNEKLFF.

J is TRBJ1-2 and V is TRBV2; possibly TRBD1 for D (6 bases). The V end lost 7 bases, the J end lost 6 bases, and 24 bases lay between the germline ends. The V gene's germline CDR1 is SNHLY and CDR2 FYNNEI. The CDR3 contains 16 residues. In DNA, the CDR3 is TGTGCCAGCATTCAAGGACGGACAGCAATAATGAATGGCTACACCTTC. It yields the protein CASIQGRTAIMNGYTF.

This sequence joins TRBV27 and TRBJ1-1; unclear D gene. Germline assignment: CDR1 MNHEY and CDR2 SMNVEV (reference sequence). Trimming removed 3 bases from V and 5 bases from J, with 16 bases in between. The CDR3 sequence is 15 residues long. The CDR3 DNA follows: TGTGCCAGCAGTTTCCTGGGGATTCGGGATACTGAAGCTTTCTTT. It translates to CASSFLGIRDTEAFF.

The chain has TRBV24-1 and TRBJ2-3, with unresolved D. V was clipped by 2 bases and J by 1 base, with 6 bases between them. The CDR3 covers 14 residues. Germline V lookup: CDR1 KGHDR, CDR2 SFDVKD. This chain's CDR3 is CATSDSTGTDTQYF. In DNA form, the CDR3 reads TGTGCCACCAGTGATTCAACGGGCACAGATACGCAGTATTTT.

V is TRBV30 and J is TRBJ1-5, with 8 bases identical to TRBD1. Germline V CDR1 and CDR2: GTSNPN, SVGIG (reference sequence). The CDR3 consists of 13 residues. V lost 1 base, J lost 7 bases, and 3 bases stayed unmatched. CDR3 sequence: CAWSEAGGQPQHF. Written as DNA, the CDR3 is TGTGCCTGGAGTGAAGCAGGGGGCCAGCCCCAGCATTTT. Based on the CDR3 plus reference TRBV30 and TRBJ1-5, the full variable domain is SQTIHQWPATLVQPVGSPLSLECTVEGTSNPNLYWYRQAAGRGLQLLFYSVGIGQISSEVPQNLSASRPQDRQFILSSKKLLLSDSGFYLCAWSEAGGQPQHFGDGTRLSIL.

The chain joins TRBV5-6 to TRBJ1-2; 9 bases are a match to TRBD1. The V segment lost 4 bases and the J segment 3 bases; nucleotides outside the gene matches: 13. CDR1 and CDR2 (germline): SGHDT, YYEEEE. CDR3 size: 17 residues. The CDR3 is CASSPRIGTGKYYGYTF. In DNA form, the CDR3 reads TGTGCCAGCAGCCCGCGAATTGGGACAGGGAAATACTATGGCTACACCTTC.

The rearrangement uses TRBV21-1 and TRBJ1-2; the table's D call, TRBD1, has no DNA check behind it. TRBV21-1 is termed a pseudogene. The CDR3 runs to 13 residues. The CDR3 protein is CASSVDRPGGYTF. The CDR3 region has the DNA TGTGCCAGCAGCGTAGACAGGCCTGGGGGCTACACCTTC.